A selection of T cell receptor beta chains follows, all from one sample in a study of graft-versus-host responses after intestinal transplantation. No cognate antigen is known for these TCRs. Produced via immunoSEQ multiplex PCR; TCRdb's table is partial and in-frame only. The sample has 90,000 to 100,000 clones, 75% to 95% seen once; the top ten hold nearly 0.5%. The material was unstimulated CD8+ T cells sorted from spleen or lymph node cells, obtained before intestinal transplant. Receptors were obtained from a human donor who received an intestinal transplant. Each CDR3 is given with its conserved first and last residue. A D gene is named only where the DNA matches it firmly. Clone size is shown for a subset of rows, as once, few, many or a class of expanded clone.

>TRBV6-5|-|-|TRBJ1-1
CASSAGRYLNTEAFF
TGTGCCAGCAGTGCCGGCAGGTACCTGAACACTGAAGCTTTCTTT
>TRBV6-5|TRBD2|-|TRBJ2-7
CASTSGTSEDYEQYF
TGTGCCAGCACCTCCGGGACTAGCGAAGACTACGAGCAGTACTTC
>TRBV5-1|TRBD1|-|TRBJ2-7
CASSLEQGTYEQYF
TGCGCCAGCAGCTTGGAACAGGGGACCTACGAGCAGTACTTC
>TRBV9|-|-|TRBJ2-1
CASSVGQYNEQFF
TGTGCCAGCAGCGTAGGTCAGTACAATGAGCAGTTCTTC
>TRBV5-1|-|-|TRBJ2-2
CASSPTSGETGELFF
TGCGCCAGCAGCCCGACGTCAGGGGAAACCGGGGAGCTGTTTTTT
>TRBV2|TRBD1|few|TRBJ1-2
CASRPPGQGEDYTF
TGTGCCAGCAGACCCCCGGGACAGGGCGAGGACTACACCTTC
>TRBV5-1|-|-|TRBJ2-7
CASRGEVSSYEQYF
TGCGCCAGCAGAGGCGAGGTGAGCTCCTACGAGCAGTACTTC
>TRBV9|TRBD2|-|TRBJ2-1
CASSVAGTSYNEQFF
TGTGCCAGCAGCGTAGCCGGGACTAGCTACAATGAGCAGTTCTTC
>TRBV2|-|-|TRBJ2-3
CASNGGHTSTDTQYF
TGTGCCAGCAACGGCGGACATACTAGCACAGATACGCAGTATTTT
>TRBV19|-|-|TRBJ2-7
CASSFDTYYEQYF
TGTGCCAGTAGTTTCGACACTTACTACGAGCAGTACTTC
>TRBV7-9|-|few|TRBJ2-7
CASSPSQGREQYF
TGTGCCAGCAGCCCATCACAGGGAAGGGAGCAGTACTTC
>TRBV15|-|-|TRBJ2-2
CATSQYTGELFF
TGTGCCACCAGCCAATACACCGGGGAGCTGTTTTTT
>TRBV5-1|TRBD2|-|TRBJ2-5
CASSLIGGGLETQYF
TGCGCCAGCAGCTTAATCGGGGGAGGGTTGGAGACCCAGTACTTC
>TRBV5-6|-|-|TRBJ2-1
CASSTKYNEQFF
TGTGCCAGCAGCACAAAGTACAATGAGCAGTTCTTC
>TRBV13|-|-|TRBJ1-1
CASSRQGYLNTEAFF
TGTGCCAGCAGTCGTCAGGGATATTTGAACACTGAAGCTTTCTTT
>TRBV4-1|-|-|TRBJ2-1
CASSQYILRVKGHNEQFF
TGCGCCAGCAGCCAATATATCCTCAGGGTAAAGGGGCACAATGAGCAGTTCTTC
>TRBV4-1|-|-|TRBJ2-7
CASSPLGSSGSYEQYF
TGCGCCAGCAGCCCCTTGGGCTCGTCCGGCTCCTACGAGCAGTACTTC
>TRBV7-9|-|-|TRBJ1-2
CASSLNSGADGYTF
TGTGCCAGCAGCTTAAATTCAGGGGCCGATGGCTACACCTTC
>TRBV6-1|TRBD2|-|TRBJ2-3
CASSARGLAGGTDTQYF
TGTGCCAGCAGTGCCCGTGGACTAGCGGGCGGCACAGATACGCAGTATTTT
>TRBV6-4|TRBD2|once|TRBJ2-7
CASSPSGGSYEQYF
TGTGCCAGCAGCCCAAGCGGGGGCTCCTACGAGCAGTACTTC
>TRBV15|-|-|TRBJ2-1
CATSLWAVPYNEQFF
TGTGCCACCTCCCTATGGGCTGTCCCGTACAATGAGCAGTTCTTC
>TRBV28|-|-|TRBJ2-6
CASNNPTGGANVLTF
TGTGCCAGCAATAACCCGACGGGGGGGGCCAACGTCCTGACTTTC
>TRBV27|TRBD2|-|TRBJ2-2
CASSPTSGSGNTGELFF
TGTGCCAGCAGTCCCACTAGCGGGAGCGGGAACACCGGGGAGCTGTTTTTT
>TRBV19|-|-|TRBJ1-5
CASIPRGGGDNQPQHF
TGTGCCAGTATCCCCCGGGGCGGGGGCGACAATCAGCCCCAGCATTTT
>TRBV19|-|-|TRBJ1-5
CASSKGRGQPQHF
TGTGCCAGTAGTAAGGGCCGGGGTCAGCCCCAGCATTTT
>TRBV7-9|-|-|TRBJ1-1
CASSLAPRGIMNTEAFF
TGTGCCAGCAGCTTAGCGCCAAGGGGAATAATGAACACTGAAGCTTTCTTT
>TRBV21-1|-|once|TRBJ1-2
CASSKEARANYGYTF
TGTGCCAGCAGCAAAGAAGCCAGGGCAAACTATGGCTACACCTTC
>TRBV9|-|once|TRBJ2-7
CASSVGGGPYEQYF
TGTGCCAGCAGCGTAGGAGGGGGACCCTACGAGCAGTACTTC